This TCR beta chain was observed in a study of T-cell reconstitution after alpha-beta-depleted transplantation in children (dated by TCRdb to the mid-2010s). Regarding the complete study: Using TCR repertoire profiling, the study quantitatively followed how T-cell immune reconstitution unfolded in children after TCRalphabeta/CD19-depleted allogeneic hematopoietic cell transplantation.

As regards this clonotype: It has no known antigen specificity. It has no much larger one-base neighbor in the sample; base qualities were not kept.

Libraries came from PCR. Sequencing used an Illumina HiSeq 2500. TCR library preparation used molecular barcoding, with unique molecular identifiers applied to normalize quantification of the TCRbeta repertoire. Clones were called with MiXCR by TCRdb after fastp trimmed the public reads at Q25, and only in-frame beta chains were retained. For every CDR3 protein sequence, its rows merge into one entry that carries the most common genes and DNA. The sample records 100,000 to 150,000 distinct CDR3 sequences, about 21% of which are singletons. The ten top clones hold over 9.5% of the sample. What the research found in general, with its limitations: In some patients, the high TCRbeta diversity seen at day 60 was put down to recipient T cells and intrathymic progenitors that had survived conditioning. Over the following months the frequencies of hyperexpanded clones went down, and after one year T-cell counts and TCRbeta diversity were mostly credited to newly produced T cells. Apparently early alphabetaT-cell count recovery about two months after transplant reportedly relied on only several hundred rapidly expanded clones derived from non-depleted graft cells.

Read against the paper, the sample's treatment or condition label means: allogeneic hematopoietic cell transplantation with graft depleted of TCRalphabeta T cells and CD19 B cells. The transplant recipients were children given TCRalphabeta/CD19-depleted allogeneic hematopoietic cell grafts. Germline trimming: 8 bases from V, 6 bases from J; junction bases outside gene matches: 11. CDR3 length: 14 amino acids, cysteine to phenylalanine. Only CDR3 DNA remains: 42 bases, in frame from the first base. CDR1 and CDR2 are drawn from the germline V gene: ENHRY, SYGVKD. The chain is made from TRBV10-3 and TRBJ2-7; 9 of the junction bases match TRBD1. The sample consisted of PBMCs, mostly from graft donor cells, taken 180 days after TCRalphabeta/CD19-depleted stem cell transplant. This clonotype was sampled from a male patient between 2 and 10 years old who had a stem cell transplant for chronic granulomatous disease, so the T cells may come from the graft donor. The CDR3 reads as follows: CAIGKDRGVGEQYF. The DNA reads TGTGCCATCGGTAAGGACAGGGGAGTTGGCGAGCAGTACTTC.